This T cell receptor (beta chain) was captured by sequencing in a study of PD-L1 blockade in urothelial cancer. Across the study: Atezolizumab therapy began for patients in 2014, dosed at 1,200 mg intravenously every 3 weeks. The researchers analyzed blood 3 weeks (second dose) and 6 weeks after treatment start.

The time point denotes: pretreatment peripheral blood. The V gene's germline CDR1 is SQVTM and CDR2 ANQGSEA. The CDR3 is 13 amino acids. Trimming shortened V by 7 bases and J by 4 bases, and 16 bases separated the two germline ends. Measured with immunoSEQ multiplex PCR; TCRdb has only the in-frame clones, and not every one. The sample has about 52,000 clones; over 65% are singletons. The specimen comprised PBMCs, sampled around atezolizumab (anti-PD-L1) treatment. The origin of this receptor is a middle-aged man with urothelial cancer. The chain has TRBV29-1 and TRBJ1-2; perhaps TRBD1 as D (5 bases). The CDR3 region is CSAGEGRFYGYTF. Here the CDR3 DNA reads TGCAGCGCGGGGGAGGGGAGATTCTATGGCTACACCTTC.